The clone carrying this T cell receptor (beta chain) was seen only a few times. Antigen unknown. This sample was included in a study of PD-1 blockade in classical Hodgkin lymphoma. Findings of the study overall: The CD4+ diversity rise by C4D1 was clearest in complete responders.

The ends lost 6 bases at V and 4 bases at J; junction bases unmatched: 4. CDR3 length: 14 residues. CDR1 is LNHDA, CDR2 SQIVND, per germline (reference sequence). Profiling relied on immunoSEQ multiplex PCR, and the TCRdb table lists in-frame clones only, not all of them. The sample holds 4,000 to 6,000 clones, around 67% seen once. Exposure to brentuximab vedotin varied, and each patient had relapsed following autologous stem cell transplantation. When best responses were assessed, they were complete response, partial response or progressive disease. V usage is TRBV19 and J usage is TRBJ2-5; 11 nucleotides line up with TRBD1. This specimen was peripheral blood mononuclear cells (PBMCs), taken before the second cycle of nivolumab. The origin of this receptor is a human donor with classical Hodgkin lymphoma. CDR3 DNA sequence: TGTGCCAGTAGGGACAGGGGGCGCGGAGAGACCCAGTACTTC. It specifies CASRDRGRGETQYF.